These T cell receptor beta chains were read from a single sample in a study of blood T cell repertoires in COVID-19. The method was immunoSEQ multiplex PCR; TCRdb's version includes in-frame clones alone and lacks a portion of them. The sample yields fewer than 40,000 clones, around 89% seen once. The material sequenced was peripheral blood. These TCRs come from a man in his fifties or sixties with active COVID-19. Each CDR3 is given with its conserved first and last residue. D genes are given only for firm matches. Not every row has a clone size; where given, it reads once, few, many or a size class.

size,D,J,V,CDR3,DNA
once,-,TRBJ2-3,TRBV3-1/TRBV3-2,CASSQDYGRGRTDTQYF,TGTGCCAGCAGCCAAGACTATGGGCGGGGACGCACAGATACGCAGTATTTT
-,TRBD1,TRBJ1-2,TRBV11-3,CASSLGTENGYTF,TGTGCCAGCAGCTTGGGGACAGAAAATGGCTACACCTTC
-,-,TRBJ1-5,TRBV30,CASSGTGGGNQPQHF,TGTGCCTCCTCGGGTACAGGCGGGGGCAATCAGCCCCAGCATTTT
-,TRBD1,TRBJ2-6,TRBV18,CASPLGGTRGANVLTF,TGTGCCAGCCCGCTAGGGGGCACCAGAGGGGCCAACGTCCTGACTTTC
-,TRBD1,TRBJ1-2,TRBV5-1,CASSLGTGVGYTF,TGCGCCAGCAGCTTAGGGACAGGGGTTGGCTACACCTTC
once,TRBD1,TRBJ1-4,TRBV24-1,CAINQGAGGEKLFF,TGTGCCATAAATCAGGGGGCTGGGGGTGAAAAACTGTTTTTT
-,TRBD2,TRBJ2-3,TRBV18,CASSPVSGGGTDTQYF,TGTGCCAGCTCACCAGTTAGCGGGGGGGGCACAGATACGCAGTATTTT
-,-,TRBJ2-4,TRBV5-4,CASSQIRTGSADIQYF,TGTGCCAGCAGTCAAATACGGACTGGCAGCGCGGACATTCAGTACTTC
-,TRBD1,TRBJ1-5,TRBV15,CATSRDRGYQPQHF,TGTGCCACCAGCCGGGACAGGGGGTATCAGCCCCAGCATTTT
-,-,TRBJ1-2,TRBV28,CASRGGIGYTF,TGTGCCAGCAGGGGGGGGATCGGCTACACCTTC
-,-,TRBJ1-2,TRBV24-1,CATSYRNYGYTF,TGTGCCACCAGTTACAGAAACTATGGCTACACCTTC
-,-,TRBJ2-3,TRBV19,CASSIQGRSTDTQYF,TGTGCCAGTAGTATTCAGGGGAGAAGCACAGATACGCAGTATTTT
-,TRBD1,TRBJ1-2,TRBV19,CASRPSGTGMNYGYTF,TGTGCCAGTAGACCATCCGGGACAGGGATGAACTATGGCTACACCTTC
-,-,TRBJ2-7,TRBV11-2,CASSKDGLAEGEQYF,TGTGCCAGCAGTAAAGACGGCCTGGCGGAGGGCGAGCAGTACTTC
once,-,TRBJ2-5,TRBV5-4,CASSLGQSQETQYF,TGTGCCAGCAGCTTAGGACAGAGTCAAGAGACCCAGTACTTC
-,-,TRBJ1-5,TRBV2,CASRGTNQPQHF,TGTGCCAGCCGGGGGACGAATCAGCCCCAGCATTTT